One sample yielded the 16 T cell receptor beta chains listed below, sequenced in a study of shared clonotypes between healthy human individuals. Some clones are missing from TCRdb's copy, which holds only in-frame ones; the method was immunoSEQ multiplex PCR. Among about 770,000 clones listed, 72% were seen once. Sequenced material: memory CD4+ T cells sorted from blood. The subset: CD45RA-negative fraction. These receptors all stem from a woman younger than 45 in good health.

The chain couples TRBV6-6 to TRBJ2-1; D may be TRBD2 (6 bases). Trimming stripped 7 bases from V and 6 bases from J, with 16 bases between. From germline, CDR1 is MNHNY and CDR2 SVGAGI (reference sequence). This CDR3 has 14 residues. CDR3 sequence (DNA): TGTGCCAGCATGTTTGGGAGGCAAGCCAATGAGCAGTTCTTC. Translated, it gives CASMFGRQANEQFF.

The V call is TRBV4-1, the J call TRBJ1-1; the match to TRBD1 covers 8 bases. Germline CDR1 MGHRA, CDR2 YSYEKL. The V and J ends lost 0 bases and 6 bases, in that order; junction bases with no gene match: 9. The CDR3 spans 16 residues. This CDR3 reads CASSQDPSGGASEAFF. CDR3 in DNA: TGCGCCAGCAGCCAAGATCCGTCAGGGGGCGCCTCTGAAGCTTTCTTT.

This chain uses TRBV6-6 with TRBJ2-1; possible D gene TRBD2, 6 bases. Trimming removed 0 bases from V and 9 bases from J, with 15 bases in between. The germline V gene encodes CDR1 MNHNY and CDR2 SVGAGI (reference sequence). This CDR3 spans 15 amino acids. The CDR3, as DNA: TGTGCCAGCAGTTACTCGAGCAGGGAGGTTGGTGAGCAGTTCTTC. It codes for CASSYSSREVGEQFF.

Written as DNA, the CDR3 is TGTGCCAGCAGCAGTAGACTAGCGGAGCAAGAGACCCAGTACTTC. It encodes CASSSRLAEQETQYF. V and J are TRBV4-2 and TRBJ2-5, with 9 nucleotides matching TRBD2. CDR3 length: 15 residues. The junction had 6 bases not matched to a gene; V was cut back by 5 bases and J by 2 bases. CDR1 and CDR2 (germline): LGHNA, YNFKEQ.

This clone was recorded only once. The J gene is TRBJ2-6, the V gene TRBV28; D may correspond to TRBD1 or TRBD2 (5 bases each). V was shortened by 6 bases and J by 4 bases, with 16 bases between the two germline ends. The CDR3 runs to 16 residues. The germline V gene encodes CDR1 MDHEN and CDR2 SYDVKM. The chain's CDR3 is CASRTYGGAGANVLTF. In nucleotides, the CDR3 is TGTGCCAGCAGGACTTATGGGGGTGCCGGGGCCAACGTCCTGACTTTC.

The chain carries TRBV29-1 and TRBJ2-1, with D unresolved. Per the germline V gene, CDR1 is SQVTM and CDR2 is ANQGSEA. The CDR3 loop spans 12 amino acids. The V end lost 1 base, the J end lost 13 bases, and 14 bases lay between the germline ends. This chain's CDR3 is CSVEGVGDIQFF. In DNA form, the CDR3 reads TGCAGCGTTGAAGGGGTTGGTGACATTCAGTTCTTC.

V gene TRBV5-1 combines with J gene TRBJ1-1; D is undetermined. CDR3 length: 16 amino acids. Between the trimmed V and J ends, which lost 3 bases and 0 bases, there was a span of 15 bases. Germline CDR1 and CDR2: SGHRS and YFSETQ. The CDR3 nucleotides are TGCGCCAGCAGCTCGGCCTTGCAGAGTGTGAACACTGAAGCTTTCTTT. This sequence encodes CASSSALQSVNTEAFF.

The genes are TRBV5-4 and TRBJ2-3; D perhaps matches TRBD2 (6 bases). CDR1 and CDR2 from the germline V gene are SGHNT and YYREEE (reference sequence). The CDR3 extends over 15 amino acids. Trimming took 4 bases from V and 5 from J, leaving 17 bases between them. The CDR3 coding sequence is TGTGCCAGCAGCCAGCGGGTTATTGGTGGAGATACGCAGTATTTT. Protein sequence: CASSQRVIGGDTQYF.

Concerning this clone: The identical CDR3 is also encoded by other nucleotide sequences in the sample. The V call is TRBV6-5, the J call TRBJ1-2; TRBD1 matches at 9 bases. In germline, CDR1 is MNHEY, CDR2 SVGAGI. The CDR3 consists of 14 residues. J was trimmed by 5 bases and V by 2 bases; bases with no gene match: 3. The chain's CDR3 is CASSYQGQGYGYTF. In nucleotides, the CDR3 is TGTGCCAGCAGTTACCAGGGACAGGGTTATGGCTACACCTTC.

The chain links TRBV2 to TRBJ2-1; 8 positions agree with TRBD1. Germline CDR1 SNHLY, CDR2 FYNNEI. Trimming removed 6 bases from V and 11 bases from J; junction bases left unmatched: 6. The CDR3 loop spans 12 amino acids. Written as DNA, the CDR3 is TGTGCCAGCAGGGACAGGGATTCTAAGCAGTTCTTC. The encoded protein is CASRDRDSKQFF.

The chain links TRBV7-9 to TRBJ2-2; 9 positions agree with TRBD2. CDR3 length equals 15 residues. The germline gives CDR1 SEHNR, CDR2 FQNEAQ (reference sequence). The junction had 7 bases not matched to a gene; V was cut back by 5 bases and J by 6 bases. The chain's CDR3 is CASSLSGGVPGELFF. As DNA, the CDR3 is TGTGCCAGCAGCCTTAGCGGGGGTGTTCCCGGGGAGCTGTTTTTT.

The chain uses TRBV9 and TRBJ2-3; 10 bases align to TRBD2. In germline, CDR1 is SGDLS, CDR2 YYNGEE. J lost 3 bases, V lost 2 bases, and 6 bases had no gene match. This CDR3 has 16 residues. This chain's CDR3 is CASSVFTSGDTDTQYF. Here the CDR3 DNA reads TGTGCCAGCAGCGTGTTTACTAGCGGGGATACAGATACGCAGTATTTT.

CDR3 sequence (DNA): TGTGCCAGCAGCTTAGTGGACGGGGTAGGGCAGTACTTC. Translated: CASSLVDGVGQYF. The chain employs TRBV11-2 and TRBJ2-7; tentatively, D is TRBD2 (5 bases). Per the germline V gene, CDR1 is SGHAT and CDR2 is FQNNGV. The CDR3 extends over 13 amino acids. Trimming took off 1 base at V and 9 bases at J, with 13 bases between the two ends.

This clone was seen more than once but under ten times. The sample contains more than one DNA sequence encoding this CDR3. The chain joins TRBV27 to TRBJ1-1; 8 nucleotides line up with TRBD1. The germline gives CDR1 MNHEY, CDR2 SMNVEV (reference sequence). The CDR3 is made up of 14 amino acids. The V segment lost 5 bases and the J segment 5 bases; nucleotides outside the gene matches: 7. CDR3 residues: CASSPGQGWTEAFF. CDR3 coding DNA: TGTGCCAGCAGTCCAGGACAGGGTTGGACTGAAGCTTTCTTT.

The V call is TRBV27, the J call TRBJ2-1; D possibly corresponds to TRBD2 (6 bases). This CDR3 contains 20 residues. CDR1 and CDR2 from the germline V gene are MNHEY and SMNVEV (reference sequence). Trimming pared 2 bases from V and 0 bases from J, leaving 23 bases between. The CDR3 DNA follows: TGTGCCAGCAGTTTAAGGCCCATGGGGCGGGGCGCTGGCTCCTACAATGAGCAGTTCTTC. It encodes CASSLRPMGRGAGSYNEQFF.

The chain has TRBV18 and TRBJ1-2; no reliable D call. The CDR3 contains 14 residues. The ends were cut back, 6 bases at V and 6 bases at J, with 17 bases in the middle. CDR1 is KGHSH and CDR2 is LQKENI in the germline V gene. CDR3 in amino acids: CASSPPAAWDGYTF. CDR3 DNA sequence: TGTGCCAGCTCTCCCCCAGCCGCTTGGGATGGCTACACCTTC.